This T cell receptor beta chain came from a study of Graves' ophthalmopathy and Graves' hyperthyroidism. This clonotype was recorded many times. Its antigen remains unknown. RNA transcripts provided the template for amplifying TCR beta CDR3 regions. HTBI primers primed a first-round RT-PCR, and a second-round multiplex PCR followed. Each CDR3 protein is one row after TCRdb ran MiXCR on the multiplex PCR reads. Among about 740,000 distinct CDR3 sequences listed, 40% were seen once. The study, taken as a whole, reports: Blood also held most thyroid clonotypes expanded above 0.001 frequency.

Germline V gene lookup returns CDR1 LNHDA and CDR2 SQIVND (reference sequence). The CDR3 is 15 residues long. Trimming removed 2 bases from V and 6 bases from J; junction bases left unmatched: 5. What was sequenced was peripheral blood. The receptor was derived from an adult man with Graves' ophthalmopathy. V gene TRBV19 combines with J gene TRBJ1-4; 8 bases agree with TRBD1. The CDR3 protein is CASSIMTGADEKLFF. DNA for the CDR3: TGTGCCAGTAGTATAATGACAGGGGCGGATGAAAAACTGTTTTTT.